Given below is one T cell receptor (beta chain) in context. Data came from immunoSEQ multiplex PCR; TCRdb stores just in-frame clones and leaves some out. This table holds approximately 400,000 clones, about 87% found once. This entry belongs to a study of blood T cell repertoires in COVID-19. Trimming cost V 7 bases and J 5 bases, with 14 bases left between them. This CDR3 is built from 13 residues. Germline V gives CDR1 MNHEY, CDR2 SVGAGI. Sequenced: peripheral blood. The TCR sequence derives from a woman in her forties or fifties with COVID-19, enrolled during active disease. The chain couples TRBV6-5 to TRBJ1-1; perhaps TRBD1 as D (6 bases). Written as DNA, the CDR3 is TGTGCCAGCAAAAGCACAGGGTGGACTGAAGCTTTCTTT. This gives the protein CASKSTGWTEAFF.